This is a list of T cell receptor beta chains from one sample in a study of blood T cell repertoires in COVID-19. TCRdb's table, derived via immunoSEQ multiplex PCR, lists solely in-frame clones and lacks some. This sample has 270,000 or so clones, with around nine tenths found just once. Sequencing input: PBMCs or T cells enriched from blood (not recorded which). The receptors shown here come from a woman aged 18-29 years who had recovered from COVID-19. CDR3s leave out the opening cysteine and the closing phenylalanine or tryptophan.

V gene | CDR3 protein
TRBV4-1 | ASSLRGTLSNEKLF
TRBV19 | ASKFGQGVTYEQY
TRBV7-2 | ASSSGTSINEQF
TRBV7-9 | ASSLKSGSVYNEQF
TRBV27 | ASSSAGYT
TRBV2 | ASRLFRVSDTEAF
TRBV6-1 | ASSELARSHYEQY
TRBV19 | ASGGGGLSNQPQH
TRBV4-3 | ASSPTGDYEQY
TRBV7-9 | ASSSLSSSYNEQF
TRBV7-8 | ASSLYSTEAF
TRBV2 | ASSYLTGDQPQH
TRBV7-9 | ASSPFEGAGTEAF
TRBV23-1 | ASPFGQGRRGKPNEAF
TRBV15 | ATSRETRGETQY
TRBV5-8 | ASSLFKGVRTEAF
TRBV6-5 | ASSYSTGTLYEQY
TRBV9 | ASSFNQETQY
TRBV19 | ASSEQGVGSQETQY
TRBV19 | ASSQTTRQY
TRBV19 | ASSWKLANTGELF
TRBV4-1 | ASSQDQGDWEKLF
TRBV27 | ASSSTSGELF
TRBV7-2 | ASSLVSGGDTQY
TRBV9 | ASSPPRGGRSGELF
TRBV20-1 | SASAGLAGGTDTQY
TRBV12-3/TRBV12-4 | ACEVGLKEMV
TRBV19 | ASSVPGIPNQPQH
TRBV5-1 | ASSWDSPGGKLF
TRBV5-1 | ASSGAVGSYEQY
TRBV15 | ATSRDWASVRGYT
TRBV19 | ASSIGTGVNTEAF
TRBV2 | ASSDSLGTRRTDTQY